The clone carrying this T cell receptor beta chain was seen many times. The antigen is not known. The data were taken from a study of T cells after yellow fever vaccination. Study overall: For low cell numbers, libraries were made with SMART-Seq v4 Ultra Low Input.

There are 15 residues in the CDR3. Trimming took 1 base from V and 5 from J; bases not matched to a gene: 3. 5'RACE template switching added a universal primer site and UMIs to TCR cDNA. TCRdb redid the calling of the 5' RACE reads with MiXCR, one entry per CDR3 protein. Counted here are under 200,000 distinct CDR3 sequences, more than 9.5% occurring once; the ten biggest clones make up roughly a third. Study findings and constraints: Post-booster repertoires again held most primary-vaccination clones (roughly 96% CD4, just under 90% CD8). Contamination of FACS-sorted repertoires by abundant clonotypes from the bulk population could occur.

The sample here was CD8+ T cells sorted from PBMCs, taken 15 days after the yellow fever booster vaccination. The gene calls are TRBV12-3 or TRBV12-4 and TRBJ2-5; 11 bases fit TRBD2. The clonotype comes from a man younger than 35 who received the YFV17D yellow fever vaccine. CDR3 amino acids: CASSLGASGGETQYF. In DNA, the CDR3 is TGTGCCAGCAGTTTAGGGGCTAGCGGGGGGGAGACCCAGTACTTC.